Detailed here is one TCR beta chain. Its antigen is currently unknown. The library protocol tagged individual cDNA molecules with unique molecular identifiers. TCRdb reprocessed the 5' RACE reads with MiXCR, giving one entry per CDR3 protein. The sample carries some 30,000 distinct CDR3 sequences, about 4.6% recorded once. This sample is part of a study of early T cells in non-severe SARS-CoV-2 infection. Whole-study context: Sequencing of unsorted whole blood was done on bulk RNA, leaving chains unpaired. General study findings and limits: Matches to VDJdb favored anti-spike CD8 responses and missed private and CD4 specificities.

The V gene lost 6 bases and the J gene lost 6 bases, with 9 bases spanning the gap. The CDR3 spans 13 residues. This sequence was found in an adult who was a healthcare worker with PCR-confirmed SARS-CoV-2 infection or an uninfected control (not recorded which). The sample consisted of whole blood. V is TRBV12-3 or TRBV12-4 and J is TRBJ2-6, with no clear D. DNA of the CDR3: TGTGCCAGCAGCCCCCCAGTGGCCAACGTCCTGACTTTC. Amino acid sequence: CASSPPVANVLTF.